The 21 T cell receptor beta chains below were found in one sample sequenced in a study of tumor and adjacent non-tumor tissue in lung cancer. This sample's RNA came from whole unsorted tissue. A modified ARM-PCR protocol with three rounds of nested PCR amplified TCRbeta. TCRdb re-derived calls from the multiplex PCR reads in MiXCR, one entry per CDR3 protein. The table includes 68,000 or so distinct CDR3 sequences, 60% detected once. The sample was lung tumor tissue. These receptor sequences come from a man in his fifties with non-small cell lung cancer.

This clonotype occurred many times. The chain couples TRBV11-1 to TRBJ2-1, with 9 nucleotides matching TRBD2. Germline V CDR1 and CDR2: SGHAT, FQDESV (reference sequence). This CDR3 spans 14 amino acids. V lost 5 bases to trimming and J lost 8 bases; unmatched junction nucleotides: 7. The CDR3 here is CASSPREGRYEQFF. CDR3 sequence (DNA): TGTGCCAGCAGCCCGCGGGAGGGCCGCTATGAGCAGTTCTTC.

Comments on this clonotype: The junction departs from the called germline gene at one end, perhaps through a read error. The rearrangement links TRBV4-1 to TRBJ2-1, with D perhaps TRBD2 (5 bases). Germline V gene sequence: CDR1 MGHRA, CDR2 YSYEKL. The CDR3 covers 13 residues. The DNA of the CDR3 is TGCGCCGGCAGGCAACCGAACGGGGATGAGCAGTTCTTC. It translates to CAGRQPNGDEQFF.

This sequence joins TRBV28 and TRBJ2-7; 8 bases agree with TRBD2. Germline lookup yields CDR1 MDHEN and CDR2 SYDVKM. V dropped 3 bases and J dropped 3; count of bases not matched to a gene: 10. The CDR3 consists of 16 residues. The CDR3 coding sequence is TGTGCCAGCAGTTTCTTGACCAGCGGGAGACGCTACGAGCAGTACTTC. Translation gives CASSFLTSGRRYEQYF.

Points on this clonotype: No conserved phenylalanine or tryptophan ends this CDR3, so it is likely a read error. No DNA is shown, since the ends of the CDR3 on it are uncertain; the CDR3 is the one TCRdb lists. The J gene is TRBJ2-2, the V gene TRBV5-1; the DNA was not used to check the table's D call, TRBD1. The CDR3 is made up of 16 amino acids, end residues included. Per the germline V gene, CDR1 is SGHRS and CDR2 is YFSETQ. The CDR3 region is CASSLGDLANTGELLL.

The chain couples TRBV28 to TRBJ1-1, with 11 bases identical to TRBD1. Germline loops: CDR1 MDHEN, CDR2 SYDVKM. J lost 4 bases, V lost 6 bases, and 7 bases had no gene match. CDR3 length: 15 amino acids. CDR3 loop: CASRSDRGLGTEAFF. CDR3 nucleotide sequence: TGTGCCAGCAGGTCGGACAGGGGGCTGGGCACTGAAGCTTTCTTT.

CDR3 region: CVSSRDSPSTEAFF. CDR3 DNA: TGTGTTAGCAGCCGCGACAGCCCCAGCACTGAAGCTTTCTTT. The V call is TRBV11-1, the J call TRBJ1-1; TRBD1 might be the D (5 bases). CDR3 length equals 14 residues. CDR1 and CDR2 (germline): SGHAT, FQDESV (reference sequence). The full variable domain, in which reference TRBV11-1 and TRBJ1-1 provide the parts outside the CDR3, is EAEVAQSPRYKITEKSQAVAFWCDPISGHATLYWYRQILGQGPELLVQFQDESVVDDSQLPKDRFSAERLKGVDSTLKIQPAELGDSAMYLCVSSRDSPSTEAFFGQGTRLTVV.

This clonotype was seen only a few times. This rearrangement joins TRBV20-1 to TRBJ2-1; 9 bases align to TRBD2. In germline, CDR1 is DFQATT, CDR2 SNEGSKA (reference sequence). The CDR3 sequence is 13 residues long. Unmatched junction bases numbered 2, after V lost 4 bases and J lost 4 bases. This chain's CDR3 is CSATGLAYNEQFF. The CDR3 DNA is TGCAGTGCTACCGGACTAGCGTACAATGAGCAGTTCTTC.

In the case of this clonotype: This likely comes from a read error, as the CDR3 has no conserved phenylalanine or tryptophan at its end. This chain links TRBV10-3 with TRBJ2-7; 9 bases line up with TRBD1. The CDR3 extends over 13 amino acids. Unmatched junction bases numbered 7, after V lost 6 bases and J lost 7 bases. Germline V gene sequence: CDR1 ENHRY, CDR2 SYGVKD. CDR3 sequence reads: CAISVDRGREQYS. The CDR3 DNA sequence: TGTGCCATCAGCGTGGACAGGGGCCGGGAGCAGTACTCC.

The CDR3: CASNDRVSRSCGYTF. In DNA form, the CDR3 reads TGTGCCAGCAATGACAGGGTCTCCCGTAGCTGTGGCTACACCTTC. The rearrangement uses TRBV6-2 or TRBV6-3 and TRBJ1-2, with TRBD1 identical over 7 bases. Unmatched junction bases numbered 15, after V lost 7 bases and J lost 7 bases. The CDR3 totals 15 residues. Per germline, CDR1 MNHEY and CDR2 SVGEGT.

This clonotype was observed at least ten times. The chain combines TRBV28 with TRBJ2-5; no reliable D call. The V end was cut by 2 bases, the J end by 5 bases, with 6 bases between. The length of the CDR3 is 12 residues. Germline V CDR1 and CDR2: MDHEN, SYDVKM. CDR3 in DNA: TGTGCCAGCAGTTTACTGAGGGAGACCCAGTACTTC. It specifies CASSLLRETQYF.

As regards this clonotype: This may be a read error: a much more frequent sequence differs by one nucleotide. In this CDR3 the conserved last residue, phenylalanine or tryptophan, is missing, so a read error is likely. The chain uses TRBV6-2 or TRBV6-3 and TRBJ2-3; 8 bases map to TRBD2. Trimming took 8 bases from V and 4 from J; bases not matched to a gene: 5. This CDR3 comprises 13 residues. The germline V gene encodes CDR1 MNHEY and CDR2 SVGEGT. The CDR3 sequence is CASQTSASDTQYL. Here the CDR3 DNA reads TGTGCCAGCCAGACTAGCGCCTCAGATACGCAGTATTTA.

On this clonotype: A read error may explain this, as a much larger clone is one base away. CDR3 region: CASLRGVSESQYF. CDR3 coding DNA: TGTGCCAGCTTGAGGGGGGTTAGTGAGAGCCAGTACTTC. The chain uses TRBV2 and TRBJ2-5; D may be TRBD1 or TRBD2 (6 bases each). CDR3 size: 13 residues. Germline assignment: CDR1 SNHLY and CDR2 FYNNEI.

With respect to this clonotype: Lacking the conserved final phenylalanine or tryptophan, this CDR3 likely reflects a read error. The chain is built from TRBV5-6 and TRBJ1-2, with D unresolved. The V gene lost 5 bases and the J gene lost 8 bases, with 13 bases spanning the gap. Germline assignment: CDR1 SGHDT and CDR2 YYEEEE. CDR3 length equals 12 residues. In DNA form, the CDR3 reads TGTGCCAGCAGTAGGCTCTCGGGGGGCTACACCTTA. Its protein product is CASSRLSGGYTL.

Points on this clonotype: One end of the junction is discordant with germline, which a read error may explain. The chain is built from TRBV12-3 or TRBV12-4 and TRBJ1-3; D unclear. This CDR3 is built from 15 residues. The DNA for the CDR3 is TGTGCCAGCAGTCGGCTGGATGCCTCTGGAAACGCCATATATTTT. It specifies CASSRLDASGNAIYF.

Here the CDR3 reads CSVGGKSTDIQYF. CDR3 nucleotide sequence: TGCAGCGTTGGTGGCAAGAGCACAGATATACAGTATTTT. The V call is TRBV29-1, the J call TRBJ2-3; D gene ambiguous. Looked up from germline, CDR1 is SQVTM and CDR2 is ANQGSEA. Trimming removed 4 bases from V and 12 bases from J, with 20 bases in between. This CDR3 has 13 residues.

At least ten counts were recorded for this clonotype. Germline and junction disagree at one end, which may indicate a read error. The chain is built from TRBV6-5 and TRBJ2-1, with D maybe TRBD1 (7 bases). The CDR3 consists of 15 residues. CDR1 is MNHEY and CDR2 is SVGAGI in the germline V gene. The CDR3 nucleotides read TGTGCCAGCCTGAGGACAGGCGGGGCCTACAATGAGCAGTCCTTC. Translated, it gives CASLRTGGAYNEQSF.

A remark on this clonotype: The CDR3 does not close with the conserved phenylalanine or tryptophan, likely indicating a read error. The DNA is left out, because the CDR3 cannot be placed on it with certainty; the CDR3 is given as TCRdb lists it. V and J are TRBV5-5 and TRBJ2-7. 12 amino acids form the CDR3, both terminal residues included. Germline CDR1 SGHKS, CDR2 YYEKEE (reference sequence). The CDR3 protein is CASSLASRERYL.

This clonotype is a singleton in its sample. The junction does not match germline at one end; this may be a read error. This chain links TRBV6-1 with TRBJ1-6; D ambiguous. The germline CDR1 and CDR2 sequences are MNHNS and SASEGT. The length of the CDR3 is 14 residues. The CDR3 DNA follows: TGTGCCATCAGTGCGGAACCATATAATTCACCCCTCCACTTT. Translated: CAISAEPYNSPLHF.

CDR3 loop: CATSDPDQPQHF. CDR3 DNA sequence: TGTGCCACCAGTGACCCTGATCAGCCCCAGCATTTT. The gene calls are TRBV24-1 and TRBJ1-5; D uncertain. V shed 4 bases and J shed 5 bases, with 5 bases lying between them. Germline lookup yields CDR1 KGHDR and CDR2 SFDVKD. The CDR3 is made up of 12 amino acids.

As concerns this clonotype: This is likely a read error, given that the CDR3 carries no conserved phenylalanine or tryptophan at its end. V usage is TRBV11-3 and J usage is TRBJ2-1; no definite D call. Germline values: CDR1 SGHNT, CDR2 YENEEA. V lost 5 bases to trimming and J lost 8 bases, with 19 bases between them. The CDR3 has 15 residues. The DNA for the CDR3 is TGTGCCAGCAGCCTTGAAGGGTGGTCCCGCGATGAGCAGTTCCTC. Protein sequence: CASSLEGWSRDEQFL.

This clonotype appeared many times. The chain joins TRBV7-9 to TRBJ2-3, with 10 bases identical to TRBD1. Per germline, CDR1 SEHNR and CDR2 FQNEAQ (reference sequence). This CDR3 comprises 15 residues. J lost 6 bases, V lost 5 bases, and 8 bases had no gene match. The CDR3 nucleotides read TGTGCCAGCAGCGGACGACAGGGGGCGGCGGATACGCAGTATTTT. Its protein is CASSGRQGAADTQYF.